The 18 T cell receptor beta chains listed next were all sequenced from one sample in a study of T cell responses to AZD1222 COVID-19 vaccine. Profiling relied on immunoSEQ multiplex PCR, and the TCRdb table lists in-frame clones only, not all of them. Among over 100,000 clones listed, approximately 90% were seen once. The source was peripheral blood, collected on day 0 of AZD1222 vaccination. These receptors all come from an adult in good health.

This clone was detected once. This chain connects TRBV2 to TRBJ2-7; 7 bases map to TRBD2. Germline trimming cut 6 bases from V and 0 bases from J; bases unmatched to any gene: 5. CDR1 is SNHLY, CDR2 FYNNEI, per germline. This CDR3 has 14 amino acids. This CDR3 is CASRAAGTSYEQYF. The CDR3 DNA follows: TGTGCCAGCAGGGCAGCGGGGACCTCCTACGAGCAGTACTTC.

J is TRBJ1-1 and V is TRBV7-9, with a tentative D call TRBD1 (5 bases). The germline gives CDR1 SEHNR, CDR2 FQNEAQ (reference sequence). The CDR3 runs 13 residues. Trimming took 5 bases from V and 7 from J, leaving 14 bases between them. In nucleotides, the CDR3 is TGTGCCAGCAGCCCCCGGGGGGTTAGTGAAGCTTTCTTT. It translates to CASSPRGVSEAFF.

The V gene is TRBV12-3 or TRBV12-4, the J gene TRBJ2-3; D gene ambiguous. This CDR3 region has 12 residues. V lost 6 bases and J 3 bases, leaving 7 bases between the germline ends. Written as DNA, the CDR3 is TGTGCCAGCAGCCTATATACAGATACGCAGTATTTT. Amino acid sequence: CASSLYTDTQYF.

This clone has only one observation. The rearrangement uses TRBV27 and TRBJ1-1; D remains ambiguous. The CDR3 covers 15 residues. CDR1 and CDR2 from the germline V gene are MNHEY and SMNVEV (reference sequence). The V gene lost 2 bases and the J gene lost 0 bases, with 10 bases spanning the gap. The DNA of the CDR3 is TGTGCCAGCAGTTTAGGCCTCACACTGAACACTGAAGCTTTCTTT. It specifies CASSLGLTLNTEAFF.

The chain joins TRBV10-3 to TRBJ1-1; possible D gene TRBD1, 5 bases. CDR3 size: 14 residues. CDR1 and CDR2 (germline): ENHRY, SYGVKD. V was pared by 0 bases and J by 6 bases, with 11 bases between. CDR3 DNA: TGTGCCATCAGTGAGTCGTCGGGGCTACCTGAAGCTTTCTTT. This encodes CAISESSGLPEAFF.

This chain joins TRBV19 and TRBJ1-2, with TRBD1 identical over 12 bases. The CDR3 totals 14 residues. V shed 7 bases, J shed 4 bases, and the junction held 4 bases outside the gene matches. In germline, CDR1 is LNHDA, CDR2 SQIVND (reference sequence). CDR3 DNA sequence: TGTGCCAGTACCGGGACAGGGGGCGGCTATGGCTACACCTTC. Amino acids: CASTGTGGGYGYTF.

Worth noting for this clone: This CDR3 is also generated by other DNA sequences in the sample. The chain joins TRBV11-2 to TRBJ1-3; D is unclear. CDR3 length equals 12 residues. Germline CDR1 and CDR2: SGHAT and FQNNGV. Trimming left V 5 bases short and J 0 bases short, with 2 bases between. The CDR3 sequence: CASSLSGNTIYF. DNA for the CDR3: TGTGCCAGCAGCCTCTCTGGAAACACCATATATTTT.

The chain joins TRBV4-3 to TRBJ2-1; 9 nucleotides match TRBD2. CDR3 length: 20 amino acids. The germline CDR1 and CDR2 sequences are LGHNA and YSLEER. After removal of 0 bases from V and 5 bases from J, the junction contained 17 bases not matched to a gene. The CDR3 here is CASSQDSRNFWRGGDNEQFF. The CDR3 DNA reads as TGCGCCAGCAGCCAAGATTCCCGAAATTTCTGGCGGGGGGGCGACAATGAGCAGTTCTTC.

In nucleotides, the CDR3 is TGTGCCAGCCGGACAGGTGAATTAAATGGCTACACCTTC. Translation gives CASRTGELNGYTF. This rearrangement joins TRBV5-5 to TRBJ1-2; 7 nucleotides align to TRBD1. CDR3 length: 13 amino acids. The V gene's germline CDR1 is SGHKS and CDR2 YYEKEE (reference sequence). V dropped 7 bases and J dropped 6; count of bases not matched to a gene: 9.

The chain combines TRBV12-3 or TRBV12-4 with TRBJ2-1, with D unresolved. The length of the CDR3 is 12 residues. V lost 6 bases and J lost 0, with 3 bases in between. CDR3 residues: CASRPSYNEQFF. DNA of the CDR3: TGTGCCAGCAGGCCCTCCTACAATGAGCAGTTCTTC.

The chain uses TRBV9 and TRBJ2-5, with D possibly matching TRBD1 (6 bases). The CDR3 spans 16 residues. Looked up from germline, CDR1 is SGDLS and CDR2 is YYNGEE. The germline V and J ends were trimmed by 3 bases and 1 base, with 16 bases remaining between them. CDR3 DNA sequence: TGTGCCAGCAGCGCCGGGATAACAGGGTTCCAAGAGACCCAGTACTTC. This codes for CASSAGITGFQETQYF.

J is TRBJ2-5 and V is TRBV19, with D perhaps TRBD2 (5 bases). CDR1 and CDR2 from the germline V gene are LNHDA and SQIVND (reference sequence). The CDR3 runs to 13 residues. Trimming shortened V by 3 bases and J by 5 bases, and 10 bases separated the two germline ends. CDR3 amino acids: CASSILAGETQYF. Written as DNA, the CDR3 is TGTGCCAGTAGTATCCTTGCGGGCGAGACCCAGTACTTC.

This chain uses TRBV5-4 with TRBJ2-3; the D gene is possibly TRBD2 (5 bases). Trimming took 3 bases from V and 0 from J, leaving 14 bases between them. Germline CDR1 is SGHNT and CDR2 is YYREEE (reference sequence). This CDR3 spans 16 amino acids. The CDR3 is CASSSAGQGSTDTQYF. CDR3 nucleotide sequence: TGTGCCAGCAGCTCCGCGGGCCAAGGGAGCACAGATACGCAGTATTTT.

This clone has a single count. The rearrangement uses TRBV9 and TRBJ1-6; D perhaps matches TRBD1 (5 bases). Germline lookup yields CDR1 SGDLS and CDR2 YYNGEE. The CDR3 is made up of 13 amino acids. V lost 7 bases and J lost 7, with 12 bases in between. The CDR3 here is CASGQNENSPLHF. The DNA for the CDR3 is TGTGCCAGCGGACAAAATGAAAATTCACCCCTCCACTTT. The whole variable domain, filled in from reference TRBV9 and TRBJ1-6, reads DSGVTQTPKHLITATGQRVTLRCSPRSGDLSVYWYQQSLDQGLQFLIQYYNGEERAKGNILERFSAQQFPDLHSELNLSSLELGDSALYFCASGQNENSPLHFGNGTRLTVT.

This clone was detected a few times. J is TRBJ2-7 and V is TRBV5-1; 8 nucleotides agree with TRBD1. Germline assignment: CDR1 SGHRS and CDR2 YFSETQ. Trimming removed 3 bases from V and 6 bases from J; junction bases left unmatched: 5. CDR3 length: 13 amino acids. The CDR3 loop is CASSSGQGGEQYF. DNA for the CDR3: TGCGCCAGCAGCTCCGGACAGGGCGGCGAGCAGTACTTC.

Concerning this clone itself: Distinct nucleotide sequences in the sample also encode this CDR3. The chain joins TRBV27 to TRBJ1-2; D is ambiguous. There are 13 residues in the CDR3. CDR1 and CDR2 (germline): MNHEY, SMNVEV (reference sequence). The V end lost 3 bases, the J end lost 2 bases, and 7 bases lay between the germline ends. The CDR3 bases are TGTGCCAGCAGTTTGGGCAGGAACTATGGCTACACCTTC. Amino acid sequence: CASSLGRNYGYTF.

The chain carries TRBV19 and TRBJ1-2; possible D gene TRBD1, 6 bases. The CDR3 is 15 residues long. Germline V lookup: CDR1 LNHDA, CDR2 SQIVND (reference sequence). The V and J ends lost 5 bases and 0 bases respectively, with 13 bases between them. DNA of the CDR3: TGTGCCAGTAGTGCTCAGCAGGGGTCTAACTATGGCTACACCTTC. Translating gives CASSAQQGSNYGYTF.

This sequence joins TRBV4-1 and TRBJ1-4; D might be TRBD1 (5 bases). The CDR3 is 15 residues long. Trimming took 2 bases from V and 5 from J, leaving 12 bases between them. CDR1 is MGHRA and CDR2 is YSYEKL in the germline V gene. In nucleotides, the CDR3 is TGCGCCAGCAGCCAACAGAGGGGTACCAATGAAAAACTGTTTTTT. This encodes CASSQQRGTNEKLFF.